The rows below give T cell receptor beta chains drawn from one sample of a study of blood T cell repertoires in COVID-19. Sequencing used immunoSEQ multiplex PCR; TCRdb keeps in-frame clones, though not all of them. The table shows 200,000 to 300,000 clones, with about 89% occurring only once. Sequencing was done on a sample of PBMCs or T cells enriched from blood (not recorded which). The receptors here all came from a woman aged 18-35 years who had recovered from COVID-19. CDR3s include the opening cysteine and the closing phenylalanine or tryptophan. A D gene is named only where the DNA matches it firmly. Size values are once, few and many counts, or a class for expanded clones, and some rows have none.

-	TRBV12-5	-	TRBJ1-5	CASAKDTFNQPQHF	TGTGCTAGTGCCAAAGACACGTTCAATCAGCCCCAGCATTTT
-	TRBV6-4	-	TRBJ2-1	CASSAEGERHNEQFF	TGTGCCAGCAGTGCCGAGGGGGAGAGACACAATGAGCAGTTCTTC
TRBD1	TRBV7-9	-	TRBJ1-4	CASSLGTGITNEKLFF	TGTGCCAGCAGCTTAGGGACAGGGATAACTAATGAAAAACTGTTTTTT
-	TRBV28	-	TRBJ1-2	CASRGSGRGFDGYTF	TGTGCCAGCAGGGGATCAGGCCGGGGATTTGATGGCTACACCTTC
-	TRBV18	-	TRBJ1-2	CASSPGTRHGYTF	TGTGCCAGCTCACCCGGGACAAGACATGGCTACACCTTC
-	TRBV9	once	TRBJ1-3	CASSVDGRELDTIYF	TGTGCCAGCAGCGTAGATGGCAGGGAACTGGACACCATATATTTT
-	TRBV10-3	-	TRBJ2-2	CAISHRLAGGGELFF	TGTGCCATCAGTCACAGGCTCGCCGGTGGCGGGGAGCTGTTTTTT
-	TRBV29-1	-	TRBJ2-1	CSVEGERQFF	TGCAGCGTTGAAGGGGAGAGGCAGTTCTTC
TRBD1	TRBV6-5	-	TRBJ1-3	CAIIGQEQRWNTIYF	TGTGCCATAATTGGACAGGAACAAAGATGGAACACCATATATTTT
-	TRBV7-2	-	TRBJ2-1	CASSPPGDHLNEQFF	TGTGCCAGCAGCCCTCCGGGGGACCATTTAAATGAGCAGTTCTTC
-	TRBV11-3	-	TRBJ1-2	CATYSDMSGYTF	TGTGCCACCTATTCCGACATGTCTGGCTACACCTTC
TRBD1	TRBV2	-	TRBJ2-3	CASSGQGAADTQYF	TGTGCCAGCAGTGGACAGGGGGCTGCAGATACGCAGTATTTT